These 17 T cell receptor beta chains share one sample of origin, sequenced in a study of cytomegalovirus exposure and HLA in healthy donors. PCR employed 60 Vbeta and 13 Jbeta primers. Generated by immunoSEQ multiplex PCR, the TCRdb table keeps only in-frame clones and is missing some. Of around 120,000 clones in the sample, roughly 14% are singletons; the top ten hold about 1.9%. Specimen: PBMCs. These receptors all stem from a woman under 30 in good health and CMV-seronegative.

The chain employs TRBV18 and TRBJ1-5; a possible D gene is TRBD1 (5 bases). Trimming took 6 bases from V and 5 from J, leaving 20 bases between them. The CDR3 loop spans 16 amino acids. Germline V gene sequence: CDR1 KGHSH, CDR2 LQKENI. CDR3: CASSPSAGQGDQPQHF. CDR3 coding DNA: TGTGCCAGCTCCCCATCGGCCGGACAAGGGGATCAGCCCCAGCATTTT.

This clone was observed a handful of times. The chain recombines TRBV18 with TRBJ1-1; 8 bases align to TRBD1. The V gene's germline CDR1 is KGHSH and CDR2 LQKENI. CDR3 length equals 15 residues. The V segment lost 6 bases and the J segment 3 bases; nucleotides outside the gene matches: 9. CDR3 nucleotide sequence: TGTGCCAGCTCGCCGACACAGGGGGTGGACACTGAAGCTTTCTTT. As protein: CASSPTQGVDTEAFF.

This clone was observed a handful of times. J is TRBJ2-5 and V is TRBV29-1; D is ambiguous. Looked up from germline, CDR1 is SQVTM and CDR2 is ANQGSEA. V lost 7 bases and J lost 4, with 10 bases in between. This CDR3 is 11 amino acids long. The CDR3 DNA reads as TGCAGCGCTTCCTATGGAGAGACCCAGTACTTC. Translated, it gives CSASYGETQYF.

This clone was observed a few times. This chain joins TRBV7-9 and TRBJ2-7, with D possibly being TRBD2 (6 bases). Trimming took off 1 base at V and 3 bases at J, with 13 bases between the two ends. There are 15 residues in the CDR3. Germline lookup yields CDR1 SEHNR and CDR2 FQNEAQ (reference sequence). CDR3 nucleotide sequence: TGTGCCAGCAGCTTAGGGCGGGACCCCGTCTACGAGCAGTACTTC. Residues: CASSLGRDPVYEQYF.

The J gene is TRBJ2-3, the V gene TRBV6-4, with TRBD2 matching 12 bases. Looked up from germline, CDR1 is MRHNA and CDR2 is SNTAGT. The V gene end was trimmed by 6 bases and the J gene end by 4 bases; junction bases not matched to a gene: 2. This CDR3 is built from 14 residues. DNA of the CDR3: TGTGCCAGCAGCTGGACTAGCGGGGCAGATACGCAGTATTTT. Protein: CASSWTSGADTQYF.

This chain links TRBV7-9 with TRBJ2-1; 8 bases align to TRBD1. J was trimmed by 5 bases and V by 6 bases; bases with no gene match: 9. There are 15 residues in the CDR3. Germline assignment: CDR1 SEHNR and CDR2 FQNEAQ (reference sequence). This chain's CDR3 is CASSQPGTGHNEQFF. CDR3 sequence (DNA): TGTGCCAGCAGTCAGCCCGGGACAGGACACAATGAGCAGTTCTTC.

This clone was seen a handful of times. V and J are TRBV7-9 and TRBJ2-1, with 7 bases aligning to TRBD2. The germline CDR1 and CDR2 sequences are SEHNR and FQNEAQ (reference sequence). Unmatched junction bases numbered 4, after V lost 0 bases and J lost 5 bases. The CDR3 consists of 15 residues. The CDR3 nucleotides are TGTGCCAGCAGCTTAGCGGGGGGGACCGACAATGAGCAGTTCTTC. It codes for CASSLAGGTDNEQFF.

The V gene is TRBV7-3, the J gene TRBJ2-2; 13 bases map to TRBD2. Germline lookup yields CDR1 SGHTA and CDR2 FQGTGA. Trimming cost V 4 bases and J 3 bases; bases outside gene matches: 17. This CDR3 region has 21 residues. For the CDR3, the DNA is TGTGCCAGCAGCTCACAGGGACAGTGGGGACTAGCGGGACTGCACACCGGGGAGCTGTTTTTT. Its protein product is CASSSQGQWGLAGLHTGELFF.

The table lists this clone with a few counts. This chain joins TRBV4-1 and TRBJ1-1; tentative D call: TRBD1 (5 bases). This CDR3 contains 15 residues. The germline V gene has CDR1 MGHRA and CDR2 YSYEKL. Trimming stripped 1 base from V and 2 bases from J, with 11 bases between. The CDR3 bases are TGCGCCAGCAGCCAAGGGGGCGGACGAAACACTGAAGCTTTCTTT. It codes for CASSQGGGRNTEAFF.

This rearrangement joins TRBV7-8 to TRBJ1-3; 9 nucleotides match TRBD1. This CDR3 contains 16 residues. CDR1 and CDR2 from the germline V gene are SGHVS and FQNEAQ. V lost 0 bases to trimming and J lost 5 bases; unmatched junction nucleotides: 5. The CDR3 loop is CASSLAGQGGRNTIYF. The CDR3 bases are TGTGCCAGCAGCTTAGCGGGACAGGGAGGCCGAAACACCATATATTTT. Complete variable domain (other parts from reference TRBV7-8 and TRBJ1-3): GAGVSQSPRYKVAKRGQDVALRCDPISGHVSLFWYQQALGQGPEFLTYFQNEAQLDKSGLPSDRFFAERPEGSVSTLKIQRTQQEDSAVYLCASSLAGQGGRNTIYFGEGSWLTVV.

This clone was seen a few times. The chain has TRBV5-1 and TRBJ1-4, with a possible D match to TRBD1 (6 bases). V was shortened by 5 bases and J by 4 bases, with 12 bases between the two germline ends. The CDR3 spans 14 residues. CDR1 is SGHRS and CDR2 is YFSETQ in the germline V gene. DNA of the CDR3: TGCGCCAGCAGGGAAGGACAGATTAATGAAAAACTGTTTTTT. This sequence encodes CASREGQINEKLFF.

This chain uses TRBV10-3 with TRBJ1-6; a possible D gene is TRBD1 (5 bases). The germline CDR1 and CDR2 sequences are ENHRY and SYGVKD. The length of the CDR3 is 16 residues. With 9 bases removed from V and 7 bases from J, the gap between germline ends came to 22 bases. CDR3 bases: TGTGCCATAAAGTCCTCTAGGGGACTGGGGAATTCACCCCTCCACTTT. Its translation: CAIKSSRGLGNSPLHF.

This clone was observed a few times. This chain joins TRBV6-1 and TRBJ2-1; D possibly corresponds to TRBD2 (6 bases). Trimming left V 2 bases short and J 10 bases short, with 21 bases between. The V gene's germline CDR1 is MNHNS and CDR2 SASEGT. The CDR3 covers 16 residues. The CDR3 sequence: CASSESPALGGKEQFF. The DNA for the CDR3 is TGTGCCAGCAGTGAATCACCAGCTCTCGGGGGAAAGGAGCAGTTCTTC.

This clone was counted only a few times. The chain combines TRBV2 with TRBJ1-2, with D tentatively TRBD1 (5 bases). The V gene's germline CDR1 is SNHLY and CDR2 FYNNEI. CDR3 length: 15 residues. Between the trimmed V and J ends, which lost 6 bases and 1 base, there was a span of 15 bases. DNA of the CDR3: TGTGCCAGCAGGCCTCAGGGTCATAATAACTATGGCTACACCTTC. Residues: CASRPQGHNNYGYTF.

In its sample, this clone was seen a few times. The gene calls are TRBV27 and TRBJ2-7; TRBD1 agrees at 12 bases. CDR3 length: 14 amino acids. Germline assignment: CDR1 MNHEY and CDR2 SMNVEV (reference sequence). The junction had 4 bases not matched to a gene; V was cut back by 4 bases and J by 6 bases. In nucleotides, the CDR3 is TGTGCCAGCAGTTGGGGACAGGGGGCAATCGAGCAGTACTTC. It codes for CASSWGQGAIEQYF.

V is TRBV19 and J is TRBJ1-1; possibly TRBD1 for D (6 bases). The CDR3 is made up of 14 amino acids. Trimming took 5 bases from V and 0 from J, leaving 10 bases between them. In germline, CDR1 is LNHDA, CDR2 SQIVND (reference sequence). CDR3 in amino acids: CASSYRAMNTEAFF. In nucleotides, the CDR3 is TGTGCCAGTAGTTACAGGGCCATGAACACTGAAGCTTTCTTT.

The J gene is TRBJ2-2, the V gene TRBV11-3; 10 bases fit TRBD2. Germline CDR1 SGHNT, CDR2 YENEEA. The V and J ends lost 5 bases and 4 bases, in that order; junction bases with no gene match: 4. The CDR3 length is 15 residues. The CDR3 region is CASSIRTSGTGELFF. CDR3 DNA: TGTGCCAGCAGCATCCGGACTAGCGGCACCGGGGAGCTGTTTTTT.